The rows below give T cell receptor beta chains drawn from one sample of a study of beta chain features in type 1 diabetes. Only in-frame clones appear in the TCRdb table, and some are missing; sequencing was by immunoSEQ multiplex PCR. The sample carries some 140,000 clones, 9% recorded once. Input material: central memory CD4+ T cells from blood. The receptors stem from a man aged 30 to 45 with type 1 diabetes. The CDR3 runs from the conserved cysteine through the conserved F or W. Each record gives: D gene, J gene, V gene, clone size, CDR3 protein, CDR3 DNA. A D gene is named only where the DNA matches it firmly. For some rows the clone size is stated as once, few or many, or as a class when expanded; others skip it.

d_call: TRBD1; j_call: TRBJ2-2; v_call: TRBV7-2; clone_size: .; cdr3_aa: CASSRGTGGKLFF; cdr3_nt: TGTGCCAGCAGCCGCGGGACAGGGGGCAAGCTGTTTTTT
d_call: .; j_call: TRBJ2-5; v_call: TRBV7-2; clone_size: few; cdr3_aa: CASSSPSGYQETQYF; cdr3_nt: TGTGCCAGCAGCTCACCGAGCGGCTACCAAGAGACCCAGTACTTC
d_call: .; j_call: TRBJ2-5; v_call: TRBV25-1; clone_size: few; cdr3_aa: CASSDRIEVGETQYF; cdr3_nt: TGTGCCAGCAGTGACCGCATTGAGGTAGGAGAGACCCAGTACTTC
d_call: TRBD2; j_call: TRBJ2-7; v_call: TRBV4-2; clone_size: .; cdr3_aa: CASSYQGTSGGKYEQYF; cdr3_nt: TGTGCCAGCAGCTACCAGGGGACTAGCGGGGGGAAGTACGAGCAGTACTTC
d_call: .; j_call: TRBJ2-7; v_call: TRBV4-1; clone_size: .; cdr3_aa: CASSLDRFSYEQYF; cdr3_nt: TGCGCCAGCAGCCTCGACAGGTTCTCCTACGAGCAGTACTTC
d_call: TRBD1; j_call: TRBJ1-5; v_call: TRBV28; clone_size: .; cdr3_aa: CASRPRGLGNQPQHF; cdr3_nt: TGTGCCAGCAGACCGAGGGGGCTCGGCAATCAGCCCCAGCATTTT
d_call: TRBD1; j_call: TRBJ2-7; v_call: TRBV2; clone_size: .; cdr3_aa: CASSSQGAYEQYF; cdr3_nt: TGTGCCAGCAGTTCACAGGGGGCGTACGAGCAGTACTTC
d_call: .; j_call: TRBJ1-4; v_call: TRBV11-2; clone_size: few; cdr3_aa: CASSLGGEKLFF; cdr3_nt: TGTGCCAGCAGCTTAGGAGGCGAAAAACTGTTTTTT
d_call: .; j_call: TRBJ2-1; v_call: TRBV7-8; clone_size: few; cdr3_aa: CASSLDSRDNEQFF; cdr3_nt: TGTGCCAGCAGCTTAGATTCCCGAGACAATGAGCAGTTCTTC
d_call: .; j_call: TRBJ1-6; v_call: TRBV18; clone_size: few; cdr3_aa: CASSPTGNSPLHF; cdr3_nt: TGTGCCAGCTCACCGACGGGGAATTCACCCCTCCACTTT
d_call: TRBD1; j_call: TRBJ2-2; v_call: TRBV9; clone_size: few; cdr3_aa: CASSVAAYRGTGELFF; cdr3_nt: TGTGCCAGCAGCGTAGCTGCGTACAGGGGCACCGGGGAGCTGTTTTTT
d_call: TRBD1; j_call: TRBJ1-1; v_call: TRBV6-6; clone_size: few; cdr3_aa: CASSYGTGTEAFF; cdr3_nt: TGTGCCAGCAGTTACGGGACAGGGACTGAAGCTTTCTTT
d_call: TRBD2; j_call: TRBJ2-5; v_call: TRBV4-2; clone_size: few; cdr3_aa: CASSQGSGGRETQYF; cdr3_nt: TGTGCCAGCAGCCAGGGTAGCGGGGGGAGGGAGACCCAGTACTTC
d_call: TRBD1; j_call: TRBJ2-7; v_call: TRBV5-1; clone_size: .; cdr3_aa: CASAGTGSTEQYF; cdr3_nt: TGCGCCAGTGCCGGGACAGGGAGTACCGAGCAGTACTTC